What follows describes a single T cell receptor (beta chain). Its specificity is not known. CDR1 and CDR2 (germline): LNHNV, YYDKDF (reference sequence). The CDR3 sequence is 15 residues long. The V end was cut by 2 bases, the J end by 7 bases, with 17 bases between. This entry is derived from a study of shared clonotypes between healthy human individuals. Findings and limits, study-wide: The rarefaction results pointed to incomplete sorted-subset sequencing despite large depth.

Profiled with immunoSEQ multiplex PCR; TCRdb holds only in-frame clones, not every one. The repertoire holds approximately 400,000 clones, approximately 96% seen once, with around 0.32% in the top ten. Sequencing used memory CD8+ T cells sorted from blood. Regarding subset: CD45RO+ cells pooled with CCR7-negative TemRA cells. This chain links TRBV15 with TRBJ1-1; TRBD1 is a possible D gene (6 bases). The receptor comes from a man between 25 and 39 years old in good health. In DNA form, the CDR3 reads TGTGCCACCAGCAGATCTCTAGAACAGGGACGTGAAGCTTTCTTT. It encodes CATSRSLEQGREAFF.